Sequencing of this TCR beta chain was carried out in a study of T cell responses to AZD1222 COVID-19 vaccine. Libraries were prepared by immunoSEQ multiplex PCR; TCRdb keeps only in-frame clonotypes and omits some of them. The table shows 150,000 to 200,000 clones, with about 91% occurring only once. Trimming took off 6 bases at V and 0 bases at J, with 12 bases between the two ends. The CDR3 has 15 amino acids. Per the germline V gene, CDR1 is SNHLY and CDR2 is FYNNEI. V and J are TRBV2 and TRBJ2-1; D may be TRBD2 (5 bases). The sequence derives from an adult in good health. Sample: peripheral blood, taken on day 0 of AZD1222 vaccination. The CDR3 region has the DNA TGTGCCAGCAGCGCTACTAGAACCTCCTACAATGAGCAGTTCTTC. Its translation is CASSATRTSYNEQFF. Drawing the rest from reference TRBV2 and TRBJ2-1, the complete variable domain is EPEVTQTPSHQVTQMGQEVILRCVPISNHLYFYWYRQILGQKVEFLVSFYNNEISEKSEIFDDQFSVERPDGSNFTLKIRSTKLEDSAMYFCASSATRTSYNEQFFGPGTRLTVL.